This TCR beta chain was found in a study of T cells in Graves' hyperthyroidism and ophthalmopathy. Diagnoses used clinical symptoms, serum thyroxine and TRAb, thyroid ultrasound and orbital computed tomography. About 9.4 ml fresh peripheral blood yielded the PBMCs. Study conclusions and caveats: A model of 13 V-J pairs discriminated ophthalmopathy from stable hyperthyroidism. In validation, the model predicted ophthalmopathy. These predictions came a median approximately 6.5 months before onset.

RNA transcripts provided the source from which TCR beta CDR3 regions were amplified. An initial round of RT-PCR targeting the TCR CDR3 relied on the HTBI primer set. MiXCR, applied by TCRdb to the multiplex PCR reads, yields one record per CDR3 protein. The data contain approximately 400,000 distinct CDR3 sequences, 15% to 19% of them singletons. The CDR3 is 12 amino acids. In germline, CDR1 is SQVTM, CDR2 ANQGSEA. V lost 7 bases to trimming and J lost 5 bases, with 14 bases between them. This clonotype was recorded many times. Antigen unknown. The sequence derives from a woman younger than 30 with Graves' hyperthyroidism that later progressed to Graves' ophthalmopathy. The genes are TRBV29-1 and TRBJ1-1; tentative D call: TRBD1 (6 bases). Material: blood. The CDR3 protein is CSGGGQRTEAFF. The CDR3 coding sequence is TGCAGCGGGGGGGGGCAAAGGACTGAAGCTTTCTTT.